The 8 T cell receptor beta chains reported below all come from one sample, sequenced in a study of blood T cell repertoires in COVID-19. The data were produced by immunoSEQ multiplex PCR, yet TCRdb's version contains in-frame clones alone and is incomplete. Among about 82,000 clones listed, more than 85% were seen once. What was sequenced was PBMCs or T cells enriched from blood (not recorded which). The receptors stem from a woman in her forties or fifties with acute COVID-19.

The V and J genes are TRBV6-5 and TRBJ2-2, with TRBD1 as a possible D gene (6 bases). This CDR3 comprises 15 residues. V lost 2 bases and J 1 base, leaving 8 bases between the germline ends. The germline CDR1 and CDR2 sequences are MNHEY and SVGAGI. CDR3 protein: CASSYLTGNTGELFF. CDR3 sequence (DNA): TGTGCCAGCAGTTACCTGACAGGGAACACCGGGGAGCTGTTTTTT.

The gene calls are TRBV29-1 and TRBJ2-1, with 11 bases identical to TRBD2. CDR3 length equals 16 residues. V gave up 4 bases and J gave up 3 bases; unmatched junction bases: 8. Germline V lookup: CDR1 SQVTM, CDR2 ANQGSEA. The CDR3 is CSVVGWTSGLYNEQFF. The CDR3 nucleotides are TGCAGCGTTGTAGGTTGGACTAGCGGGCTCTACAATGAGCAGTTCTTC.

The chain carries TRBV7-2 and TRBJ2-7; 9 bases agree with TRBD2. Germline V gene lookup returns CDR1 SGHTA and CDR2 FQGNSA. The CDR3 covers 15 residues. V lost 2 bases, J lost 2 bases, and 4 bases stayed unmatched. CDR3 in DNA: TGTGCCAGCAGCTTAAGGCTAGCGGGACCCTACGAGCAGTACTTC. Amino acids: CASSLRLAGPYEQYF. The whole variable domain, remainder taken from reference TRBV7-2 and TRBJ2-7, is GAGVSQSPSNKVTEKGKDVELRCDPISGHTALYWYRQSLGQGLEFLIYFQGNSAPDKSGLPSDRFSAERTGGSVSTLTIQRTQQEDSAVYLCASSLRLAGPYEQYFGPGTRLTVT.

This sequence joins TRBV21-1 and TRBJ1-6; the table's TRBD1 call for D was not verified on the DNA. TRBV21-1 is recorded as a pseudogene. This CDR3 has 14 residues. CDR3 bases: TGTGCCAGCAGCAAAGAAACAGCTAATTCACCCCTCCACTTT. Translated, it gives CASSKETANSPLHF.

V gene TRBV19 combines with J gene TRBJ1-5; D call uncertain. The V end was cut by 7 bases, the J end by 0 bases, with 7 bases between. CDR1 is LNHDA, CDR2 SQIVND, per germline (reference sequence). The CDR3 length is 13 residues. CDR3 sequence reads: CASTGVSNQPQHF. The CDR3 bases are TGTGCCAGTACCGGGGTTAGCAATCAGCCCCAGCATTTT.

V and J are TRBV12-5 and TRBJ2-7, with D perhaps matching TRBD2 (7 bases). V was shortened by 5 bases and J by 0 bases, with 11 bases between the two germline ends. Per the germline V gene, CDR1 is LGHNT and CDR2 is FRNRAP. The CDR3 consists of 14 residues. The CDR3 sequence: CASGPGGPSYEQYF. For the CDR3, the DNA is TGTGCTAGTGGTCCCGGGGGGCCCTCCTACGAGCAGTACTTC.

V usage is TRBV11-3 and J usage is TRBJ2-3, with 12 nucleotides matching TRBD2. In germline, CDR1 is SGHNT, CDR2 YENEEA. The trim removed 1 base at V and 2 bases at J, leaving 10 bases unmatched. The CDR3 covers 19 residues. The CDR3 is CASSLGLAGGPSLTDTQYF. The CDR3 coding sequence is TGTGCCAGCAGCTTAGGCCTAGCGGGAGGGCCCTCCCTCACAGATACGCAGTATTTT.

This clone was counted a single time. Other DNA sequences in this specimen translate into the identical CDR3. The chain uses TRBV5-6 and TRBJ1-6; 10 positions match TRBD1. Trimming took 5 bases from V and 10 from J; bases not matched to a gene: 6. The CDR3 sequence is 14 residues long. The V gene's germline CDR1 is SGHDT and CDR2 YYEEEE. CDR3 in DNA: TGTGCCAGCAGGAGACAGGGGGCTCGCTCACCCCTCCACTTT. Translated, it gives CASRRQGARSPLHF.